This T cell receptor beta chain comes out of a study of blood T cell repertoires in COVID-19. About the research overall: There were acute and convalescent COVID-19 samples, and they came from the United States, Italy and Spain. T cells, B-cell-depleted T cells, or PBMCs supplied cDNA or gDNA.

V lost 3 bases, J lost 5 bases, and 4 bases stayed unmatched. Germline CDR1 is SGHRS and CDR2 is YFSETQ. The CDR3 has 13 residues. As originally analysed: Cell counts per sample came from amplifying reference gene primers. Sequenced by immunoSEQ multiplex PCR; TCRdb stores in-frame clones only, minus some. The D gene and trimming were derived from the DNA, and the V and J assignments and clone size from that table. The sample contains about 150,000 clones, 70% to 80% of which appear only once. This clonotype was sampled from a man between 60 and 75 years old who had recovered from COVID-19. This chain joins TRBV5-1 and TRBJ2-7; the match to TRBD1 covers 8 bases. The sample comprised peripheral blood. The CDR3 bases are TGCGCCAGCAGCTCCCGACAGGGGAACGAGCAGTACTTC. Its protein product is CASSSRQGNEQYF.